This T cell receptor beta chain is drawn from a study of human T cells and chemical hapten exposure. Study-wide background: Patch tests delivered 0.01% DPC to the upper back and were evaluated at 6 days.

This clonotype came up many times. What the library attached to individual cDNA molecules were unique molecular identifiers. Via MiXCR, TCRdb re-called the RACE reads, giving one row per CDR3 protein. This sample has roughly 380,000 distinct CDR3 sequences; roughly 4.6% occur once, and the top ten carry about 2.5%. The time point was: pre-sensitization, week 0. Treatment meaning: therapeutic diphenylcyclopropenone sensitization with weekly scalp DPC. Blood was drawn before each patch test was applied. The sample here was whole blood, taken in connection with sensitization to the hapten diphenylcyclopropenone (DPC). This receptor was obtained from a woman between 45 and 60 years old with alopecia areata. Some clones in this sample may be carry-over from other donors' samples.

The CDR3 spells CASSLRTGELFF. The CDR3 coding sequence is TGTGCCAGCAGTTTGAGGACCGGGGAGCTGTTTTTT. V gene TRBV6-6 combines with J gene TRBJ2-2; D call uncertain. Germline V gene lookup returns CDR1 MNHNY and CDR2 SVGAGI (reference sequence). The V and J ends lost 4 bases and 5 bases respectively, with 5 bases between them. The CDR3 is 12 amino acids.